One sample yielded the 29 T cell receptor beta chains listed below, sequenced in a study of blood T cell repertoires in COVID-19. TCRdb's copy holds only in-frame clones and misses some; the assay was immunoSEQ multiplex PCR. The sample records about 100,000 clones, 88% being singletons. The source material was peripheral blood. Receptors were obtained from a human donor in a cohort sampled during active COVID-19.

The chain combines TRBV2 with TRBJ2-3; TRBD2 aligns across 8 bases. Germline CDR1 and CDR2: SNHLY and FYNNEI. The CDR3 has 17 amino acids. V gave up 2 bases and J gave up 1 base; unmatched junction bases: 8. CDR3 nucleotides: TGTGCCAGCAGTGAACGGCGGGAGGTCCTTCGCACAGATACGCAGTATTTT. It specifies CASSERREVLRTDTQYF. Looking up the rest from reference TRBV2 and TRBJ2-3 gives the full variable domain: EPEVTQTPSHQVTQMGQEVILRCVPISNHLYFYWYRQILGQKVEFLVSFYNNEISEKSEIFDDQFSVERPDGSNFTLKIRSTKLEDSAMYFCASSERREVLRTDTQYFGPGTRLTVL.

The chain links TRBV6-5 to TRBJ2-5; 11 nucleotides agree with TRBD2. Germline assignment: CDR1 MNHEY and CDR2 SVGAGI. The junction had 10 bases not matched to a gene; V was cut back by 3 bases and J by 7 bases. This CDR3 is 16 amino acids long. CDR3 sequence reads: CASSYNVAGGPGTQYF. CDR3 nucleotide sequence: TGTGCCAGCAGTTATAACGTAGCGGGAGGGCCTGGGACCCAGTACTTC.

The CDR3 spells CASSLMGLAVSHEQYF. The CDR3, as DNA: TGTGCCAGCAGCCTCATGGGACTAGCGGTTTCCCACGAGCAGTACTTC. V gene TRBV14 combines with J gene TRBJ2-7; 11 nucleotides agree with TRBD2. J lost 5 bases, V lost 4 bases, and 10 bases had no gene match. Germline lookup yields CDR1 SGHDN and CDR2 FVKESK. This CDR3 region has 16 residues.

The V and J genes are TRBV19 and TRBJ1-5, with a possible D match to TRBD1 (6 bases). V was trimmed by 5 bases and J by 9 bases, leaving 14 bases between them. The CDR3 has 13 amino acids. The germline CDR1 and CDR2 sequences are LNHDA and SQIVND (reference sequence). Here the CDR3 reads CASSSTGPGPQHF. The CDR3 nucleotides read TGTGCCAGTAGTTCGACAGGCCCAGGGCCCCAGCATTTT.

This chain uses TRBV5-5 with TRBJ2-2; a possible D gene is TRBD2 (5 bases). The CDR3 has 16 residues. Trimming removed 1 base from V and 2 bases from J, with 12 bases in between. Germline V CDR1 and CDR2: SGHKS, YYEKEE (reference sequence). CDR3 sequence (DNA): TGTGCCAGCAGCTTGTATGGGAGTACCAACACCGGGGAGCTGTTTTTT. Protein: CASSLYGSTNTGELFF. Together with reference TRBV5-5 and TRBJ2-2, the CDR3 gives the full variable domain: DAGVTQSPTHLIKTRGQQVTLRCSPISGHKSVSWYQQVLGQGPQFIFQYYEKEERGRGNFPDRFSARQFPNYSSELNVNALLLGDSALYLCASSLYGSTNTGELFFGEGSRLTVL.

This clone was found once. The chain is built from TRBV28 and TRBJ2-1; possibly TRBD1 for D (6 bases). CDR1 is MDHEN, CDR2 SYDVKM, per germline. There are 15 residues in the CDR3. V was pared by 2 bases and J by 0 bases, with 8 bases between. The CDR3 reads CASSLQGSSYNEQFF. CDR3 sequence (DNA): TGTGCCAGCAGTTTACAGGGGAGCTCCTACAATGAGCAGTTCTTC.

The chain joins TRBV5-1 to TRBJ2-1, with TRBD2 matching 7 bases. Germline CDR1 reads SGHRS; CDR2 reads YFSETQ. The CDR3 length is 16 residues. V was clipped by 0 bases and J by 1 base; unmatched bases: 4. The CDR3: CASSLAGGTSYNEQFF. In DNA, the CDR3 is TGCGCCAGCAGCTTGGCGGGGGGAACGTCCTACAATGAGCAGTTCTTC.

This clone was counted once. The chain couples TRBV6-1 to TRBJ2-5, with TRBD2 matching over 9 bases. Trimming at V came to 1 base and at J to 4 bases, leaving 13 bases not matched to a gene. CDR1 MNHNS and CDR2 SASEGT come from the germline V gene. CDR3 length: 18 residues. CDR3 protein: CASSEGWTGGGAGETQYF. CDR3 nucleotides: TGTGCCAGCAGTGAAGGGTGGACTGGCGGGGGGGCGGGAGAGACCCAGTACTTC.

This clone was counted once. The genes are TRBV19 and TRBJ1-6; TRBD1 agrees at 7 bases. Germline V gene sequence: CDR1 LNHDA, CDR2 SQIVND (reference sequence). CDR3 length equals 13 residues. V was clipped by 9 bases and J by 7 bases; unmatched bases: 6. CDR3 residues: CASRDRLNSPLHF. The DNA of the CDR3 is TGTGCCAGCCGGGACAGATTAAATTCACCCCTCCACTTT.

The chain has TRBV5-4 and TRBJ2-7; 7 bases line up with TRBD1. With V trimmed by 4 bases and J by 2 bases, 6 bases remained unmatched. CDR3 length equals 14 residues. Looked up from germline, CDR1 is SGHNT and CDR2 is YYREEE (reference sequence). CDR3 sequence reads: CASSRDSDTYEQYF. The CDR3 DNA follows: TGTGCCAGCAGCCGGGACAGCGACACCTACGAGCAGTACTTC.

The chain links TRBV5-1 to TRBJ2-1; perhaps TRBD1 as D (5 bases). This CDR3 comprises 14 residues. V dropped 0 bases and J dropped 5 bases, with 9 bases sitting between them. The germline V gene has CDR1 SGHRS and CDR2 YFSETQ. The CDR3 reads CASSLVAGNNEQFF. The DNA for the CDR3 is TGCGCCAGCAGCTTGGTGGCAGGGAACAATGAGCAGTTCTTC.

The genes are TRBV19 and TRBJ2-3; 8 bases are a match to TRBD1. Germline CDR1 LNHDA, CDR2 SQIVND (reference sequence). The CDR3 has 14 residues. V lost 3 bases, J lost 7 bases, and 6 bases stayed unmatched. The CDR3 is CASSISDRVHTQYF. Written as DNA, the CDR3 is TGTGCCAGTAGTATCTCGGACAGGGTACATACGCAGTATTTT.

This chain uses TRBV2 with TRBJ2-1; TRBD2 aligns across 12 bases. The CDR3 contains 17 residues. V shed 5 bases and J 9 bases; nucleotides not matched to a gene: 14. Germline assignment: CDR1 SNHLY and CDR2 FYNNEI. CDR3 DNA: TGTGCCAGCAGTTTACACAGGACTAGCGGGACCGGGAGTGAGCAGTTCTTC. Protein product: CASSLHRTSGTGSEQFF.

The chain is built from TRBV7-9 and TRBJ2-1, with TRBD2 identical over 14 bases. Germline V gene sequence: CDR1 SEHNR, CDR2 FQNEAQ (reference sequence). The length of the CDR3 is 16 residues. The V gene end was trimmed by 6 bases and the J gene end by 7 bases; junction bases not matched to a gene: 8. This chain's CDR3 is CASRPSRLAGGNEQFF. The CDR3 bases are TGTGCCAGCAGGCCCTCCCGACTAGCGGGAGGGAATGAGCAGTTCTTC.

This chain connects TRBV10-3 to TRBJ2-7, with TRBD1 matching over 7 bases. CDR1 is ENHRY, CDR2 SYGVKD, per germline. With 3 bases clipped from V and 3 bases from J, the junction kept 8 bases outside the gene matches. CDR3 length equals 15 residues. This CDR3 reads CAISEIRDSSYEQYF. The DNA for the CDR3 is TGTGCCATCAGTGAAATCCGGGACAGTAGCTACGAGCAGTACTTC.

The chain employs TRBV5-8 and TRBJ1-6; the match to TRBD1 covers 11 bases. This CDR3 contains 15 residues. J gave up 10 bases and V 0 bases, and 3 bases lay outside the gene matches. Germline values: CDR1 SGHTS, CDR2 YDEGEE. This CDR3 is CASSLADRGQSPLHF. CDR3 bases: TGTGCCAGCAGCTTGGCGGACAGGGGGCAATCACCCCTCCACTTT.

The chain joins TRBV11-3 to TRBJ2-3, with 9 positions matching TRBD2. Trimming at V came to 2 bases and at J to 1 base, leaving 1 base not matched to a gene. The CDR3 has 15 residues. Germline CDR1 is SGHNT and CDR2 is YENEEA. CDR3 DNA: TGTGCCAGCAGCTTAAGACTAGCGGGCACAGATACGCAGTATTTT. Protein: CASSLRLAGTDTQYF.

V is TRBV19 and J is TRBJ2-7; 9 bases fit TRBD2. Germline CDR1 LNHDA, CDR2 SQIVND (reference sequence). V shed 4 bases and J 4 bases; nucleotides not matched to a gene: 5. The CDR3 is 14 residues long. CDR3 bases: TGTGCCAGTAGTACGCTAGCGGGATTTTACGAGCAGTACTTC. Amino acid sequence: CASSTLAGFYEQYF.

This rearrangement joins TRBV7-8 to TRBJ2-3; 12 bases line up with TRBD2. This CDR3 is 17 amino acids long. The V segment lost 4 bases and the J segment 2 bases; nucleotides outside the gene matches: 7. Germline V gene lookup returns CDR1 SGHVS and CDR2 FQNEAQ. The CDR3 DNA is TGTGCCAGCAGCTCAGTACTAGCGGGAGGTCTCACAGATACGCAGTATTTT. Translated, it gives CASSSVLAGGLTDTQYF. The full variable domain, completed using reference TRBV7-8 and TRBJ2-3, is GAGVSQSPRYKVAKRGQDVALRCDPISGHVSLFWYQQALGQGPEFLTYFQNEAQLDKSGLPSDRFFAERPEGSVSTLKIQRTQQEDSAVYLCASSSVLAGGLTDTQYFGPGTRLTVL.

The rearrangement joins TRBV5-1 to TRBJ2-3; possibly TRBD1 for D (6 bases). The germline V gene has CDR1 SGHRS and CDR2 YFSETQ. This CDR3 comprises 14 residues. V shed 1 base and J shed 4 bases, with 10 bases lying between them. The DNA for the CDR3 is TGCGCCAGCAGCTTGACAGGGTTCCCAGATACGCAGTATTTT. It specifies CASSLTGFPDTQYF.

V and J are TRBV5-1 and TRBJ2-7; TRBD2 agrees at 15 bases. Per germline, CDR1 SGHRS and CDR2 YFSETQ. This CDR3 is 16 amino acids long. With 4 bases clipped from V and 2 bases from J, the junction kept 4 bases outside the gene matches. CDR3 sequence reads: CASSPGTSGRTYEQYF. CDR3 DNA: TGCGCCAGCAGCCCCGGGACTAGCGGGAGGACCTACGAGCAGTACTTC.

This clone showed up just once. The CDR3, as DNA: TGTGCCAGCAGTACAGGGATGACCGGGGAGCTGTTTTTT. Translation: CASSTGMTGELFF. The J gene is TRBJ2-2, the V gene TRBV6-2 or TRBV6-3, with D possibly TRBD1 on 6 matching bases. V was shortened by 5 bases and J by 5 bases, with 9 bases between the two germline ends. Germline values: CDR1 MNHEY, CDR2 SVGEGT. The CDR3 consists of 13 residues.

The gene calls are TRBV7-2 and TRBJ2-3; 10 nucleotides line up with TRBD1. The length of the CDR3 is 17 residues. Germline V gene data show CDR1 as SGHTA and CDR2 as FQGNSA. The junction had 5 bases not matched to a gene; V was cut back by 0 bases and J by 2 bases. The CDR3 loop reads CASSLARTGGFTDTQYF. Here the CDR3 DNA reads TGTGCCAGCAGCTTAGCCCGGACAGGGGGATTCACAGATACGCAGTATTTT.

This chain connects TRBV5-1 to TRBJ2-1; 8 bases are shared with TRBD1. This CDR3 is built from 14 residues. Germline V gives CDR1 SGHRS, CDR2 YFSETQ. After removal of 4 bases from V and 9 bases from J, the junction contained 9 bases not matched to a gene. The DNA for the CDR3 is TGCGCCAGCAGCCGGAACCGACAGGGGACTGAGCAGTTCTTC. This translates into CASSRNRQGTEQFF.

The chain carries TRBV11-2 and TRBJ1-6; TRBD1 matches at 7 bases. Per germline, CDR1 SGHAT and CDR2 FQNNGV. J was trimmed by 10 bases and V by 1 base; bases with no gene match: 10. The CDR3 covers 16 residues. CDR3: CASSLVTGAPGSPLHF. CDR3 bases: TGTGCCAGCAGCTTAGTTACAGGGGCGCCAGGATCACCCCTCCACTTT.

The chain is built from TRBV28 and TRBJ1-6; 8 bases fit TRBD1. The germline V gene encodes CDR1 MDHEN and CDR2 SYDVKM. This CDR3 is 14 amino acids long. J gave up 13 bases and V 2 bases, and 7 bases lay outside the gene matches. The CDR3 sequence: CASSLAQGGSPLHF. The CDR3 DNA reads TGTGCCAGCAGTTTAGCACAGGGGGGGTCGCCCCTCCACTTT.

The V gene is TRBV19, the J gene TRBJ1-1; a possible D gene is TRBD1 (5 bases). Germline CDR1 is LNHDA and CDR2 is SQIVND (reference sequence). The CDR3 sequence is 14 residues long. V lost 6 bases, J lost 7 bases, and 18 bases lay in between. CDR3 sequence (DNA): TGTGCCAGTAGGAGTAGTATAGGGGTGGGTGAAGCTTTCTTT. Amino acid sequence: CASRSSIGVGEAFF.

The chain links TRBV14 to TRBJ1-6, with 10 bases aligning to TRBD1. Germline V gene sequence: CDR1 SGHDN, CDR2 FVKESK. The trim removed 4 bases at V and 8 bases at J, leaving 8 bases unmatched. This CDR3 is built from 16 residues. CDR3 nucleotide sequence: TGTGCCAGCAGCCTTTACCGGGACAGGGGCCATTCACCCCTCCACTTT. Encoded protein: CASSLYRDRGHSPLHF.

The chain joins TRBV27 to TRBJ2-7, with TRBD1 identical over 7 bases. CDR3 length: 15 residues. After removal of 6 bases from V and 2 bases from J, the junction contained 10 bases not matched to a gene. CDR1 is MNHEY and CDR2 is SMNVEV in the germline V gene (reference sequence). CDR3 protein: CASSRPGTAAYEQYF. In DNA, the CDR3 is TGTGCCAGCAGCAGACCCGGGACAGCGGCCTACGAGCAGTACTTC.